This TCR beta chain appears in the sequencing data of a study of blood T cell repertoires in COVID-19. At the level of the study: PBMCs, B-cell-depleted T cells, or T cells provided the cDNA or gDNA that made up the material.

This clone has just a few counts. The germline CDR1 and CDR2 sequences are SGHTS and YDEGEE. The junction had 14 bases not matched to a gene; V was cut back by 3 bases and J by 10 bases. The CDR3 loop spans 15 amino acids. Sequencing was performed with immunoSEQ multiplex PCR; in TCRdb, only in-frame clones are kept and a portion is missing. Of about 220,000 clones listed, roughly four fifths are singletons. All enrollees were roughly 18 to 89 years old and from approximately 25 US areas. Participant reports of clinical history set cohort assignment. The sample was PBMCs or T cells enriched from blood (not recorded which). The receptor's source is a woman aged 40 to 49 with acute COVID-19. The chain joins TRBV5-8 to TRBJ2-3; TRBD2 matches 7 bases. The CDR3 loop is CASSSQQAGPRAQYF. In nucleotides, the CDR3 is TGTGCCAGCAGCTCCCAACAAGCGGGACCTCGGGCGCAGTATTTT.